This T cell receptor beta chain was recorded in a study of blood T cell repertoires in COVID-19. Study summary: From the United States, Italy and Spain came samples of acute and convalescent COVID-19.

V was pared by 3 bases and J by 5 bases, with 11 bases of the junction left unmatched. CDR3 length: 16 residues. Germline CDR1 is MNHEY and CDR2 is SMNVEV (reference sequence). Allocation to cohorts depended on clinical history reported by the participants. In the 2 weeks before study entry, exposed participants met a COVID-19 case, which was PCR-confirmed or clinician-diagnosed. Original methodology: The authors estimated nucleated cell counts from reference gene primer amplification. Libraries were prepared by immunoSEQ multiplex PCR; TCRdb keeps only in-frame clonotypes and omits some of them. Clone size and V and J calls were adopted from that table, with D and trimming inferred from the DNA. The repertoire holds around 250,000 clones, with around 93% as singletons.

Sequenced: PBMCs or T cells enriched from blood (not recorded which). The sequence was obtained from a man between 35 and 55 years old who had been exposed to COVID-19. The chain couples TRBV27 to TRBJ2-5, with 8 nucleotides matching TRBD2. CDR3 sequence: CASSFPHEREKETQYF. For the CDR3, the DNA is TGTGCCAGCAGTTTCCCCCATGAGCGGGAGAAGGAGACCCAGTACTTC.